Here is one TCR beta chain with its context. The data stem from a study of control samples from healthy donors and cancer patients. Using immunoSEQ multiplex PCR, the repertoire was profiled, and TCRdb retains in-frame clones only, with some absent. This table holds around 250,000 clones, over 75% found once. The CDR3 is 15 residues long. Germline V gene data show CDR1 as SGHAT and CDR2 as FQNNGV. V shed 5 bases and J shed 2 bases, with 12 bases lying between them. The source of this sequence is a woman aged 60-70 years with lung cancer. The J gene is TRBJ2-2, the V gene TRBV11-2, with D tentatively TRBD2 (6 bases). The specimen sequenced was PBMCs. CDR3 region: CASSASGLNTGELFF. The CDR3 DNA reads TGTGCCAGCAGCGCGTCGGGACTTAACACCGGGGAGCTGTTTTTT.